The TCR beta chain under discussion was sequenced for a study of identical twins. The sample holds many counts of this clonotype. MiXCR was run by TCRdb on the 5' RACE reads, yielding one entry per CDR3 protein. The sample includes 240,000 or so distinct CDR3 sequences, roughly 7% of them seen just once. These data also formed part of another study, on yellow fever vaccine responses in identical twins.

The receptor was isolated from a woman aged 18-29 years in good health. The sample comprised memory (CD45RO+) T cells sorted from blood.

The CDR3 nucleotides are TGTGCCAGCAGTTTAGGCCGGTACACAGATACGCAGTATTTT. This translates into CASSLGRYTDTQYF. V gene TRBV12-3 or TRBV12-4 combines with J gene TRBJ2-3; D unclear. V shed 1 base and J shed 2 bases, with 7 bases lying between them. The CDR3 has 14 residues.